Detailed here is one T cell receptor (beta chain). What it binds is unknown. Clones were sequenced by immunoSEQ multiplex PCR, and TCRdb holds only the in-frame ones, with some missing. The sample yields about 90,000 clones, 88% seen once. CDR3 size: 14 residues. The germline V gene has CDR1 MRHNA and CDR2 SNTAGT. V was pared by 7 bases and J by 4 bases, with 6 bases of the junction left unmatched. The sample is drawn from a study of graft-versus-host responses after intestinal transplantation. Sequenced here: unstimulated CD4+ T cells sorted from spleen or lymph node cells, sampled before transplant. The receptor was isolated from a human donor who was the organ donor for an intestinal transplant. J is TRBJ1-5 and V is TRBV6-4; 8 bases fit TRBD1. The CDR3 DNA sequence: TGTGCCAGCACAGGGGGCGCAGGGAATCAGCCCCAGCATTTT. Translated, it gives CASTGGAGNQPQHF.